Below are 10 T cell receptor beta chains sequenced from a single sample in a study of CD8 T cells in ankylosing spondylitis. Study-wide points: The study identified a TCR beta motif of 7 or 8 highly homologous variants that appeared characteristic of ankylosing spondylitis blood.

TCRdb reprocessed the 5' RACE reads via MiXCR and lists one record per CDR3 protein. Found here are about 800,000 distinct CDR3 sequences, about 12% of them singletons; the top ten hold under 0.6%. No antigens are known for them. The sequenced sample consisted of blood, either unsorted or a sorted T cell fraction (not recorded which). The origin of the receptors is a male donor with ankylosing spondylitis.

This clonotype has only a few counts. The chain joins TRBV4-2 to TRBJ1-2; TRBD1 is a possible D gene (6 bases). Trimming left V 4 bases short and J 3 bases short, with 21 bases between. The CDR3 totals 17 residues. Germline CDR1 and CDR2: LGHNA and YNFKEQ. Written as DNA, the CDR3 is TGTGCCAGCAGCCGGAGGGGGGAGAACAGGGCATACTATGGCTACACCTTC. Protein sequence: CASSRRGENRAYYGYTF.

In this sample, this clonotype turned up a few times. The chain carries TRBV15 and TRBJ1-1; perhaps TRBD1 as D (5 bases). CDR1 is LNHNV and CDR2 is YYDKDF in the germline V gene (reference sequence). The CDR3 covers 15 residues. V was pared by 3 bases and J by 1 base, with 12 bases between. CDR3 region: CATSRGIGENTEAFF. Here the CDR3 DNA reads TGTGCCACCAGCAGGGGCATAGGGGAGAACACTGAAGCTTTCTTT.

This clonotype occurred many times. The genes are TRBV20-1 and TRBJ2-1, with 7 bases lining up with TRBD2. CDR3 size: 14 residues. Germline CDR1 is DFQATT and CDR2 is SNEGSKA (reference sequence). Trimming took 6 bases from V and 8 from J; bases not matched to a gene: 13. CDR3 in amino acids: CSASSSGLDDEQFF. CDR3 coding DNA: TGCAGTGCGTCGTCTAGCGGCCTGGACGATGAGCAGTTCTTC.

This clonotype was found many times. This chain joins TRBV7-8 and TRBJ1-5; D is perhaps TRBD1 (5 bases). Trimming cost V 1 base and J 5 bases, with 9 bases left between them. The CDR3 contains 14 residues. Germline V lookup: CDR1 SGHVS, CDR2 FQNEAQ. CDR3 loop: CASSLDLGHQPQHF. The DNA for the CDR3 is TGTGCCAGCAGCTTAGATCTGGGGCATCAGCCCCAGCATTTT.

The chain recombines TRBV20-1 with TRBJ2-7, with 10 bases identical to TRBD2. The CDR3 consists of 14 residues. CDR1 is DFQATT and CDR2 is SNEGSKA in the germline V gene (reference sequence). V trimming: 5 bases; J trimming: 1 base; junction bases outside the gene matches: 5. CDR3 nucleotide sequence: TGCAGTGCTCCCCAGACTAGCGGGTCCTACGAGCAGTACTTC. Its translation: CSAPQTSGSYEQYF.

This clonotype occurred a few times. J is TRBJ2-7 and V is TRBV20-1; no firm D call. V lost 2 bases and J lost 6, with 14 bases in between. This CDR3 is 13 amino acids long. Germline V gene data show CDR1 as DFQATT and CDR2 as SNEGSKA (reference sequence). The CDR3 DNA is TGCAGTGCTAGAAGGATTCCTCGTAGCGAGCAGTACTTC. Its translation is CSARRIPRSEQYF.

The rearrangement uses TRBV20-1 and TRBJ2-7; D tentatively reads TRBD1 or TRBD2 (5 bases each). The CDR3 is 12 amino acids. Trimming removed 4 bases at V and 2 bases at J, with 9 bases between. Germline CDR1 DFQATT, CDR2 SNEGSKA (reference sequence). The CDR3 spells CSAKQGAYEQYF. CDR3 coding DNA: TGCAGTGCTAAGCAGGGAGCCTACGAGCAGTACTTC.

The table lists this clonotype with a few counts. The CDR3: CASRQTGNQPQHF. In DNA, the CDR3 is TGTGCCAGCAGACAAACAGGGAATCAGCCCCAGCATTTT. The chain is built from TRBV6-2 or TRBV6-3 and TRBJ1-5; perhaps TRBD1 as D (6 bases). In germline, CDR1 is MNHEY, CDR2 SVGEGT. V dropped 6 bases and J dropped 4 bases, with 10 bases sitting between them. The CDR3 contains 13 residues.

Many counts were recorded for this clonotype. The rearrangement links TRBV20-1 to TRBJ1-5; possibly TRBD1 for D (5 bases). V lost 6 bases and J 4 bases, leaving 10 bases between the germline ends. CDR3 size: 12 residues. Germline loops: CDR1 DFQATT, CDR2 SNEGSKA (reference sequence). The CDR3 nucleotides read TGCAGTGCCTACAGGTATAATCAGCCCCAGCATTTT. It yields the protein CSAYRYNQPQHF.

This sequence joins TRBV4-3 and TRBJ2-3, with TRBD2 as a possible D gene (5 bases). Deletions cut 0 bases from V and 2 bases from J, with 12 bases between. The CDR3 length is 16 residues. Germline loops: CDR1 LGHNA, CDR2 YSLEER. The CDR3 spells CASSQEPSGYTDTQYF. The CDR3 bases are TGCGCCAGCAGCCAAGAACCCAGCGGCTACACAGATACGCAGTATTTT.